The rows below give T cell receptor beta chains drawn from one sample of a study of T cells in tuberculosis. Only in-frame clones appear in the TCRdb table, and some are missing; sequencing was by immunoSEQ multiplex PCR. Of tens of thousands of clones listed, about 90% are singletons. The sample comprised PBMCs. These receptors were taken from a donor aged 10-29 years with latent tuberculosis or without tuberculosis infection. Both conserved end residues are part of each CDR3. A D gene is named only where the DNA matches it firmly. For some rows the clone size is stated as once, few or many, or as a class when expanded; others skip it.

abundance	d_gene	v_gene	j_gene	CDR3nt	CDR3aa
NA	NA	TRBV6-1	TRBJ1-2	TGTGCCAGCAGTGAATCCGGACAGTTCTATGGCTACACCTTC	CASSESGQFYGYTF
NA	NA	TRBV28	TRBJ1-1	TGTGCCAGCATATCGAACACTGAAGCTTTCTTT	CASISNTEAFF
NA	TRBD2	TRBV6-5	TRBJ2-7	TGTGCCAGCAGTTTTGGGGGGGTGCCCTACGAGCAGTACTTC	CASSFGGVPYEQYF
NA	NA	TRBV6-1	TRBJ2-3	TGTGCCAGCGGCACAGCGGATGCTGGCACAGATACGCAGTATTTT	CASGTADAGTDTQYF
NA	TRBD2	TRBV29-1	TRBJ2-5	TGCAGCGTTGGGGGGGGGATTCTGGCCCAGTACTTC	CSVGGGILAQYF
few	NA	TRBV28	TRBJ1-3	TGTGCCAGCAGTTTTGGGGCGGAATACTCTGGAAACACCATATATTTT	CASSFGAEYSGNTIYF
NA	TRBD2	TRBV7-2	TRBJ2-2	TGTGCCAGCAGCTTGACGGGGGGGCCATATCGGAGCACCGGGGAGCTGTTTTTT	CASSLTGGPYRSTGELFF
few	TRBD1	TRBV25-1	TRBJ1-1	TGTGCCAGCTTACAGGGGGGGAACACTGAAGCTTTCTTT	CASLQGGNTEAFF
NA	TRBD2	TRBV5-1	TRBJ2-1	TGCGCCAGCAGCTTGCCTCTAAGCGGGGGGGCCGGTAATGAGCAGTTCTTC	CASSLPLSGGAGNEQFF
NA	NA	TRBV5-1	TRBJ2-2	TGCGCCAGCAGCTTGGCCCTACGGACAGAGGGCACCGGGGAGCTGTTTTTT	CASSLALRTEGTGELFF
NA	TRBD2	TRBV25-1	TRBJ2-1	TGTGCCAGCAGTGTCACTAGCGGGGTCTACAATGAGCAGTTCTTC	CASSVTSGVYNEQFF
NA	TRBD2	TRBV7-2	TRBJ2-3	TGTGCCAGCAGCCCGCGGGGGGGGGATACGCAGTATTTT	CASSPRGGDTQYF
NA	NA	TRBV4-1	TRBJ2-4	TGCGCCAGCAGCCAAGTTTTGTACAGGGAGCAAAACATTCAGTACTTC	CASSQVLYREQNIQYF
NA	TRBD2	TRBV11-2	TRBJ2-3	TGTGCCAGTAGCGGGGGGAGAGCGCAGTATTTT	CASSGGRAQYF
NA	NA	TRBV5-1	TRBJ2-2	TGCGCCAGCAATAGGGGAACCGGGGAGCTGTTTTTT	CASNRGTGELFF
NA	TRBD1	TRBV10-2	TRBJ1-6	TGCGCCAGCGGGAGACAGGGACATTCACCCCTCCACTTT	CASGRQGHSPLHF
NA	TRBD2	TRBV18	TRBJ2-1	TGTGCCAGCTCACCCCCGGGAGGCGATGAGCAGTTCTTC	CASSPPGGDEQFF
NA	NA	TRBV19	TRBJ2-3	TGTGCCAGTACCACGATAAGCGGGAGCACAGATACGCAGTATTTT	CASTTISGSTDTQYF
once	NA	TRBV5-1	TRBJ2-1	TGCGCCAGCAGCTCGGTAGGGGAAGGGTACAATGAGCAGTTCTTC	CASSSVGEGYNEQFF
NA	NA	TRBV7-2	TRBJ2-7	TGTGCCAGCAGCTTAGAACTAGGCGAGCAGTACTTC	CASSLELGEQYF
NA	NA	TRBV4-1	TRBJ1-3	TGCGCCAGCAGCCAAGATACAGGGCTTGCCACCATATATTTT	CASSQDTGLATIYF
NA	NA	TRBV2	TRBJ2-2	TGTGCCAGCAGTGAGCGAAGCCCCGGGGAGCTGTTTTTT	CASSERSPGELFF
NA	NA	TRBV7-2	TRBJ2-5	TGTGCCAGCAGCTTAGCGGCGACTCGGGAGACCCAGTACTTC	CASSLAATRETQYF
few	NA	TRBV19	TRBJ1-2	TGTGCCAGTAGTGTCACAGGGTCAGGTGGCTACACCTTC	CASSVTGSGGYTF
NA	TRBD2	TRBV2	TRBJ2-5	TGTGCCAGCAGTGAAAGGCGGGGGGGAGGAGAGACCCAGTACTTC	CASSERRGGGETQYF
NA	TRBD1	TRBV14	TRBJ1-1	TGTGCCAGCAGCGTCCGGCCGGGACAGCGGACTGAAGCTTTCTTT	CASSVRPGQRTEAFF
NA	NA	TRBV14	TRBJ2-6	TGTGCCAGCAGCCAACTTACTGGTTTCTGGGCCAACGTCCTGACTTTC	CASSQLTGFWANVLTF
NA	NA	TRBV15	TRBJ1-5	TGTGCCACCAGCCAAACCGGCGGGGGTAGAAATCAGCCCCAGCATTTT	CATSQTGGGRNQPQHF